The next 15 T cell receptor beta chains were all read from a single sample in a study of long-term antiretroviral therapy in people with HIV. Investigators performed immunoSEQ version v3.0 at survey level. Some clones are missing from TCRdb's copy, which holds only in-frame ones; the method was immunoSEQ multiplex PCR. Here the sample spans around 30,000 clones, over 75% being singletons. The specimen was unsorted PBMCs, collected 3 years after starting antiretroviral therapy. The receptor source for this set is a man aged 35 to 55 with HIV.

This clone was observed a few times. The rearrangement joins TRBV14 to TRBJ2-3, with D tentatively TRBD1 (5 bases). V was shortened by 4 bases and J by 2 bases, with 10 bases between the two germline ends. Germline CDR1 and CDR2: SGHDN and FVKESK. The CDR3 has 14 residues. In nucleotides, the CDR3 is TGTGCCAGCAGCCGGGGCAGGCACACAGATACGCAGTATTTT. This gives the protein CASSRGRHTDTQYF.

Worth noting for this clone: The sample carries other DNA sequences with the same CDR3. The chain is built from TRBV5-1 and TRBJ2-3; D ambiguous. The CDR3 sequence is 12 residues long. V lost 5 bases and J lost 5, with 9 bases in between. Germline CDR1 and CDR2: SGHRS and YFSETQ. Here the CDR3 DNA reads TGCGCCAGCAGTCTAGTGGGAGATACGCAGTATTTT. This encodes CASSLVGDTQYF. Combining the CDR3 with reference TRBV5-1 and TRBJ2-3 gives the whole variable domain KAGVTQTPRYLIKTRGQQVTLSCSPISGHRSVSWYQQTPGQGLQFLFEYFSETQRNKGNFPGRFSGRQFSNSRSEMNVSTLELGDSALYLCASSLVGDTQYFGPGTRLTVL.

This clone was recorded a few times. CDR3 DNA: TGTGCCAGCTCACCCTCGACGGGGAGCTCTGGAAACACCATATATTTT. Translated: CASSPSTGSSGNTIYF. V and J are TRBV18 and TRBJ1-3, with unresolved D. With 3 bases removed from V and 0 bases from J, the gap between germline ends came to 12 bases. The CDR3 spans 16 residues. CDR1 and CDR2 (germline): KGHSH, LQKENI.

This chain links TRBV4-2 with TRBJ2-3; 11 bases fit TRBD2. The trim removed 3 bases at V and 3 bases at J, leaving 14 bases unmatched. CDR1 and CDR2 from the germline V gene are LGHNA and YNFKEQ. CDR3 length: 19 amino acids. The CDR3, as DNA: TGTGCCAGCAGCCAGCTGGGGCAGTCTAGCGGGGGGATAACAGATACGCAGTATTTT. Amino acid sequence: CASSQLGQSSGGITDTQYF.

This chain links TRBV27 with TRBJ2-3, with 9 bases identical to TRBD2. CDR1 is MNHEY and CDR2 is SMNVEV in the germline V gene (reference sequence). V was clipped by 6 bases and J by 0 bases; unmatched bases: 7. This CDR3 has 16 amino acids. CDR3 DNA: TGTGCCAGCAGGGGCGGGGGGGAATTTAGCACAGATACGCAGTATTTT. Residues: CASRGGGEFSTDTQYF.

The chain links TRBV7-9 to TRBJ2-3; D gene uncertain. CDR1 SEHNR and CDR2 FQNEAQ come from the germline V gene (reference sequence). The CDR3 length is 11 residues. With 6 bases removed from V and 2 bases from J, the gap between germline ends came to 3 bases. DNA of the CDR3: TGTGCCAGCAGTTTCACAGATACGCAGTATTTT. As protein: CASSFTDTQYF. The full variable domain, in which reference TRBV7-9 and TRBJ2-3 provide the parts outside the CDR3, is DTGVSQNPRHKITKRGQNVTFRCDPISEHNRLYWYRQTLGQGPEFLTYFQNEAQLEKSRLLSDRFSAERPKGSFSTLEIQRTEQGDSAMYLCASSFTDTQYFGPGTRLTVL.

This sequence joins TRBV19 and TRBJ2-5, with 15 bases aligning to TRBD2. The CDR3 spans 16 residues. Looked up from germline, CDR1 is LNHDA and CDR2 is SQIVND (reference sequence). V dropped 5 bases and J dropped 5; count of bases not matched to a gene: 6. CDR3 nucleotides: TGTGCCAGTAGTTTAGGACTAGCGGGGGGGTTGGAGACCCAGTACTTC. This encodes CASSLGLAGGLETQYF.

The V call is TRBV4-1, the J call TRBJ2-7; D may be TRBD2 (5 bases). In germline, CDR1 is MGHRA, CDR2 YSYEKL. The germline V and J ends were trimmed by 4 bases and 3 bases, with 16 bases remaining between them. The CDR3 is 15 residues long. The CDR3 DNA reads TGCGCCAGCAGCCGCACCCCGGGAACTTTCTACGAGCAGTACTTC. Its translation is CASSRTPGTFYEQYF.

This clone is a singleton in its sample. J is TRBJ1-1 and V is TRBV10-2; tentative D call: TRBD1 (6 bases). This CDR3 comprises 13 residues. V lost 7 bases and J lost 1, with 10 bases in between. The germline gives CDR1 WSHSY, CDR2 SAAADI. DNA of the CDR3: TGCGCCAGCACCGGACAGTCGAACACTGAAGCTTTCTTT. This translates into CASTGQSNTEAFF.

V and J are TRBV10-3 and TRBJ2-2; 10 bases align to TRBD1. Germline-derived CDR1 and CDR2 are ENHRY and SYGVKD. The CDR3 loop spans 17 amino acids. V trimming: 0 bases; J trimming: 2 bases; junction bases outside the gene matches: 3. The CDR3 DNA follows: TGTGCCATCAGTGAGTCCGGACAGGGGGGAAACACCGGGGAGCTGTTTTTT. Translation gives CAISESGQGGNTGELFF.

The genes are TRBV7-8 and TRBJ2-3, with D possibly TRBD2 on 5 matching bases. From germline, CDR1 is SGHVS and CDR2 FQNEAQ. Trimming removed 4 bases at V and 8 bases at J, with 10 bases between. This CDR3 spans 12 amino acids. CDR3 residues: CASSSSRGTQYF. DNA for the CDR3: TGTGCCAGCAGCTCCTCTCGGGGTACGCAGTATTTT.

The rearrangement links TRBV6-1 to TRBJ1-5, with TRBD1 as a possible D gene (5 bases). Germline lookup yields CDR1 MNHNS and CDR2 SASEGT. The germline V and J ends were trimmed by 3 bases and 7 bases, with 10 bases remaining between them. The CDR3 runs 13 residues. CDR3 sequence reads: CASSDRVRQPQHF. In DNA, the CDR3 is TGTGCCAGCAGTGACAGGGTAAGGCAGCCCCAGCATTTT.

The V and J genes are TRBV10-3 and TRBJ1-2; no definite D call. Germline CDR1 ENHRY, CDR2 SYGVKD. Deletions cut 11 bases from V and 3 bases from J, with 16 bases between. This CDR3 has 13 residues. The CDR3 loop is CAQSEEFDYGYTF. Written as DNA, the CDR3 is TGTGCCCAATCAGAGGAGTTTGACTATGGCTACACCTTC.

The chain combines TRBV9 with TRBJ2-2; 10 bases match TRBD1. The CDR3 spans 16 residues. CDR1 SGDLS and CDR2 YYNGEE come from the germline V gene. J gave up 9 bases and V 3 bases, and 11 bases lay outside the gene matches. In DNA, the CDR3 is TGTGCCAGCAGCGCTGGGACAGGGGTATGGGTGCGGGAGCTGTTTTTT. Translated, it gives CASSAGTGVWVRELFF.

The chain employs TRBV11-3 and TRBJ2-3; tentatively, D is TRBD2 (6 bases). The germline V and J ends were trimmed by 0 bases and 4 bases, with 11 bases remaining between them. Per germline, CDR1 SGHNT and CDR2 YENEEA. The CDR3 length is 15 residues. CDR3 amino acids: CASSLERTGADTQYF. In DNA form, the CDR3 reads TGTGCCAGCAGCTTAGAAAGAACGGGAGCAGATACGCAGTATTTT.